This T cell receptor (beta chain) stems from a study of identifying expanded T cells in peripheral blood. Produced via immunoSEQ multiplex PCR; TCRdb's table is partial and in-frame only. The sample holds around 100,000 clones, around 88% seen once. The study, taken as a whole, reports: Roughly 1.2 clones differed between technical replicates, versus approximately 16 and 19 over time.

In the case of this clone: The antigen is not known.

The CDR3 contains 16 residues. In germline, CDR1 is SGHRS, CDR2 YFSETQ. With V trimmed by 4 bases and J by 4 bases, 8 bases remained unmatched. Sequenced: blood. This clonotype was sampled from a person aged 18 to 70 in good health. This chain links TRBV5-1 with TRBJ1-1; 12 bases line up with TRBD1. In DNA, the CDR3 is TGCGCCAGCAGCCAGGGACAGGGGGCTGGGGGCACTGAAGCTTTCTTT. Translated, it gives CASSQGQGAGGTEAFF.